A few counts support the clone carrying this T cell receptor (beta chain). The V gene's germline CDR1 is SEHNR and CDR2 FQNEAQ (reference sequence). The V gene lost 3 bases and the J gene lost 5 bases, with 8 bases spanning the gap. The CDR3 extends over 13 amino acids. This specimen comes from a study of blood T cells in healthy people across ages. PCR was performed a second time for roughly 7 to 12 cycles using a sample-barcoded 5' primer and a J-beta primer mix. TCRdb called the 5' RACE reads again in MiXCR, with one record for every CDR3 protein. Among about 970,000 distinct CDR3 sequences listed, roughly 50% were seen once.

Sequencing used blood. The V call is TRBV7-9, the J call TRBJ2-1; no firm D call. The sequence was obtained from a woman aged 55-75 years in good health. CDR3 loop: CASSFVGNNEQFF. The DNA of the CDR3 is TGTGCCAGCAGCTTCGTAGGCAACAATGAGCAGTTCTTC. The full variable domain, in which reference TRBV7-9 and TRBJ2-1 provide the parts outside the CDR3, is DTGVSQNPRHKITKRGQNVTFRCDPISEHNRLYWYRQTLGQGPEFLTYFQNEAQLEKSRLLSDRFSAERPKGSFSTLEIQRTEQGDSAMYLCASSFVGNNEQFFGPGTRLTVL.